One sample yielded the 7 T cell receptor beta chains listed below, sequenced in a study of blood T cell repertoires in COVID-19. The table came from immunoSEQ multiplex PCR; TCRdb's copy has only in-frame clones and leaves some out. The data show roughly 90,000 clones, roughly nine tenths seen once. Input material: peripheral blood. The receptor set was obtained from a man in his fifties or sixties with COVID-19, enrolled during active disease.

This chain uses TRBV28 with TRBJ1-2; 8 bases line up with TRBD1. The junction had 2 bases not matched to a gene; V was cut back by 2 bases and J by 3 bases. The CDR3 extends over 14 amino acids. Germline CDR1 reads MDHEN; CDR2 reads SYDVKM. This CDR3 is CASSLGDRYYGYTF. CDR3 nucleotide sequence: TGTGCCAGCAGTTTAGGGGACAGGTACTATGGCTACACCTTC.

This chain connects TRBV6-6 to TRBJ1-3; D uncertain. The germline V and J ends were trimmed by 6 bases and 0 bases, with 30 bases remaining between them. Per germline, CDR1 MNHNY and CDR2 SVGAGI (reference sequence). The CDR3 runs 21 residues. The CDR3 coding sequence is TGTGCCAGCAGCCACTACGCTCTAAAAGCTGAGGATGCGCTCTCTGGAAACACCATATATTTT. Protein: CASSHYALKAEDALSGNTIYF.

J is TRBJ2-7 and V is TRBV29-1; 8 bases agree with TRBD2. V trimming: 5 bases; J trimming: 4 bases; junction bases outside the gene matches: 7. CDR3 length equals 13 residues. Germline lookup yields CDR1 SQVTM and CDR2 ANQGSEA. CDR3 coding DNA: TGCAGCGTTCGGGAGGGTGATGGGTACGAGCAGTACTTC. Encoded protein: CSVREGDGYEQYF.

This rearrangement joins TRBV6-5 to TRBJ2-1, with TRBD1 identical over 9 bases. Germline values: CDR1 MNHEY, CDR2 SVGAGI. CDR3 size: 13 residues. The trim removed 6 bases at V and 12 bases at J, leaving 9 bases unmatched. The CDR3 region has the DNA TGTGCCAGCAGACCGGGACAGGGATCTTCGCAGTTCTTC. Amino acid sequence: CASRPGQGSSQFF.

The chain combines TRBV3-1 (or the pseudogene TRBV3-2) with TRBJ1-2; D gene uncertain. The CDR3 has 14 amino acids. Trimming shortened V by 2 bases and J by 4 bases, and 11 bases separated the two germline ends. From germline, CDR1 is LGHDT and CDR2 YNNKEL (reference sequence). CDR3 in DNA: TGTGCCAGCAGCCAAATCTCGGGTACCTATGGCTACACCTTC. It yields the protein CASSQISGTYGYTF.

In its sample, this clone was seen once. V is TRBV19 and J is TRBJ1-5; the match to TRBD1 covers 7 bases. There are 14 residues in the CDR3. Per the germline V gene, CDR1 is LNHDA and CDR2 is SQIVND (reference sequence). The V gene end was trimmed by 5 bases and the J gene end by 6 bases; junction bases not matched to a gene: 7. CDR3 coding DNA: TGTGCCAGTAGTTCACAGGGGTCTTTTCAGCCCCAGCATTTT. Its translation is CASSSQGSFQPQHF.

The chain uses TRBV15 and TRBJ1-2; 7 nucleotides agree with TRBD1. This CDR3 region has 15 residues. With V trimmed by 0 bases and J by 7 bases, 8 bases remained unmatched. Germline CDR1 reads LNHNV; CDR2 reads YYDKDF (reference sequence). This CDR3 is CATSRDPARGVGYTF. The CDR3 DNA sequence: TGTGCCACCAGCAGAGATCCCGCCAGGGGGGTTGGCTACACCTTC.